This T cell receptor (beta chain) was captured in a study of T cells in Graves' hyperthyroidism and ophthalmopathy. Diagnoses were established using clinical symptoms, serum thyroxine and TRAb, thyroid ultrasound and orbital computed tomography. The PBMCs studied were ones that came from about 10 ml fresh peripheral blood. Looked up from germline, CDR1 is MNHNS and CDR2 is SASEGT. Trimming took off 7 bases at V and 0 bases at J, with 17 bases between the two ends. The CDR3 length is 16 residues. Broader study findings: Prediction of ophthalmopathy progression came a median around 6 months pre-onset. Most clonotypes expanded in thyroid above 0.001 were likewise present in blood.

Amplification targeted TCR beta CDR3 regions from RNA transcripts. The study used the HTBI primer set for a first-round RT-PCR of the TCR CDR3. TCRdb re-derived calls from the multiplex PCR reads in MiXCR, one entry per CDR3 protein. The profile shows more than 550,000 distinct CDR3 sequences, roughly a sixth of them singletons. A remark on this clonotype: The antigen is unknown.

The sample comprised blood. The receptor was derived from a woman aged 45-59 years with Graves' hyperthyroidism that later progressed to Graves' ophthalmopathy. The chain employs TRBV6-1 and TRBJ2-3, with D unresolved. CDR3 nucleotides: TGTGCCAGCACCCTTTTTGGGCGTACTAGCACAGATACGCAGTATTTT. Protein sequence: CASTLFGRTSTDTQYF.